This T cell receptor (beta chain) stems from a study of response to subunit inactivated influenza vaccine. Study-wide results and caveats: The authors offered the suggestion that each seasonal influenza vaccination recruits few new T cells.

Comment on this clonotype: Its antigen is undetermined.

The germline gives CDR1 SGHRS, CDR2 YFSETQ. The ends were cut back, 6 bases at V and 6 bases at J, with 21 bases in the middle. The CDR3 totals 15 residues. TCRdb re-called the RT-PCR reads with MiXCR, one entry per CDR3 protein. Seen here are under 550,000 distinct CDR3 sequences, about 8% observed once, and the top ten hold about an eighth. The material was PBMCs from blood, obtained roughly 24 months after vaccination. The J gene is TRBJ1-1, the V gene TRBV5-1; D is unresolved. The clonotype comes from a man between 50 and 69 years old who received an inactivated influenza vaccine. This CDR3 is CASTTGPARVAEAFF. The CDR3 coding sequence is TGCGCCAGCACTACCGGGCCCGCGCGGGTCGCTGAAGCTTTCTTT.